This TCR beta chain was sequenced during a study of T cell changes during pregnancy in multiple sclerosis. This CDR3 spans 13 amino acids. Per germline, CDR1 LNHDA and CDR2 SQIVND (reference sequence). The V end lost 5 bases, the J end lost 7 bases, and 12 bases lay between the germline ends. Profiling relied on immunoSEQ multiplex PCR, and the TCRdb table lists in-frame clones only, not all of them. The data show some 77,000 clones, over 85% seen once. The receptor comes from a female donor with multiple sclerosis, enrolled in a pregnancy study. The chain has TRBV19 and TRBJ2-1, with D possibly matching TRBD2 (6 bases). The sequencing here drew on CD4+ T cells from peripheral blood mononuclear cells, taken before pregnancy. The CDR3 DNA reads as TGTGCCAGTAGTGCCCTCGGGACTAATGAGCAGTTCTTC. Protein sequence: CASSALGTNEQFF. The variable domain in full, completed from reference TRBV19 and TRBJ2-1, reads DGGITQSPKYLFRKEGQNVTLSCEQNLNHDAMYWYRQDPGQGLRLIYYSQIVNDFQKGDIAEGYSVSREKKESFPLTVTSAQKNPTAFYLCASSALGTNEQFFGPGTRLTVL.